This entry describes one TCR beta chain. Its antigen is unknown. Within one base of it there is no much larger clone, and no base qualities were kept. The CDR3 regions of human TCRbeta chains were analyzed by immunosequencing. Per the original workflow: Repertoire TCRs were checked for matches against a reference library of SARS-CoV-2-specific TCRs that had been generated using the MIRA antigen-specificity platform. Breadth was defined as the fraction of unique TCRs that were SARS-CoV-2-associated, and depth was defined as the fraction of total T cells that were SARS-CoV-2-associated. Using the MIRA data, each spike-specific TCR was assigned both to the spike region to which the TCR was reactive and to a CD4 or CD8 class. Log10-transformed breadth and depth values were compared by one-way ANOVA with Sidak's multiple comparisons tests. Held by TCRdb, this immuneACCESS table contains in-frame sequences only and omits some clones. Under half of the omission traces to an unresolved V gene where checked; the cause of the rest is unknown. The D gene and trimming were derived from the DNA, and the V and J assignments and clone size from that table. A total of tens of thousands of clones appear in this sample, 90% of them only once. In total, the top ten clones hold around 6% of the sample.

Via the germline V gene, CDR1 is KGHDR and CDR2 SFDVKD. From its cysteine to its phenylalanine, the CDR3 spans 14 amino acids. Solely the CDR3 DNA is kept, with 42 bases framed from the first base. V and J lose 3 bases and 4 bases, and a span of 11 bases separates them. The sample's time point label, in plain terms: baseline before first vaccination. The vaccinee samples were drawn from two UK trials, COV001 and COV002, one of which was a single-blind randomized controlled phase 2/3 trial testing AZD1222 (ChAdOx1 nCoV-19) in healthy adults. Trial participant PBMC samples were collected at day 0 and day 28 after the second dose for TCRbeta chain sequencing. These data belong to a study of T cell responses to AZD1222 COVID-19 vaccine (dated by TCRdb to the early 2020s). With respect to the entire study: AZD1222 recipients given second doses at about 4 weeks or at about 12 weeks were pooled, since spike-specific TCR depth and breadth were not found to differ between the two schedules. A total of under 250 trial participants underwent TCR sequencing, of whom some 200 had received two doses of AZD1222 and around 25 had received two doses of the MenACWY control vaccine. Trial participants were enrolled by age into subgroups of 18-55, 56-69 and 70-plus years, and around 140, 26 and 57 TCR-sequenced participants, respectively, were included in these subgroups. The full study reports these points: After two AZD1222 doses, spike-specific TCR breadth and depth were significantly higher than at day 0 and than in MenACWY recipients. The 56-69-year group was small, and its depth increase did not reach significance, likely because of low power. Most participants were white British and females outnumbered males, and the authors suggested that clonal diversity may have been underestimated. Nearly half of unique spike-specific TCRs reportedly recognized epitopes outside regions mutated in the B.1.351 and B.1.1.7 variants. The whole spike protein was spanned by vaccine-associated CD4 TCRs, and dominant responses were seen in regions 160-218 and 743-854. Because no day 14 peak-response samples were available, repertoires were characterized only after the peak T cell response. Conclusions about previously exposed vaccinees are limited, since just five to seven AZD1222 recipients were seropositive for SARS-CoV-2 at baseline.

This chain joins TRBV24-1 to TRBJ1-2, with a tentative D gene TRBD1 over 5 matching bases. Here the sequenced sample was peripheral blood, taken on day 0 of AZD1222 vaccination. This clonotype was sampled from an adult in good health. The CDR3 protein sequence reads: CATSDQDRAYGYTF. The DNA reads as follows: TGTGCCACCAGTGATCAAGACAGAGCCTATGGCTACACCTTC.